This is a list of T cell receptor beta chains from one sample in a study of shared clonotypes between healthy human individuals. The repertoire was sequenced with immunoSEQ multiplex PCR; TCRdb's copy has only in-frame clones and lacks some. This table has about 1.1 million clones, about 80% appearing once. Specimen: memory CD4+ T cells from PBMCs. These receptors all stem from a man between 18 and 29 years old in good health. Some clones in this sample may be carry-over from other donors' samples. Both conserved end residues are part of each CDR3. A D gene is named only where the DNA matches it firmly. Clone size is stated in some rows and not others, as once, few, many or a class when expanded.

size: .
length: 15
D: .
V: TRBV5-1
J: TRBJ1-3
CDR3: CASSPQGRVGNTIYF
DNA: TGCGCCAGCAGCCCCCAGGGGAGGGTTGGAAACACCATATATTTT

size: .
length: 14
D: .
V: TRBV5-1
J: TRBJ2-3
CDR3: CASSPDSLADTQYF
DNA: TGCGCCAGCAGCCCGGACTCCCTGGCAGATACGCAGTATTTT

size: .
length: 16
D: .
V: TRBV28
J: TRBJ2-1
CDR3: CASSHLASRAYNEQFF
DNA: TGTGCCAGCAGTCACCTAGCGAGCCGCGCCTACAATGAGCAGTTCTTC

size: .
length: 12
D: .
V: TRBV5-4
J: TRBJ2-4
CDR3: CASGNRENIQYF
DNA: TGTGCCAGCGGGAACAGGGAAAACATTCAGTACTTC

size: .
length: 10
D: .
V: TRBV28
J: TRBJ2-1
CDR3: CATLYNEQFF
DNA: TGTGCCACCCTATACAATGAGCAGTTCTTC

size: .
length: 14
D: .
V: TRBV4-2
J: TRBJ1-4
CDR3: CASTQGFANEKLFF
DNA: TGTGCCAGCACCCAGGGTTTCGCTAATGAAAAACTGTTTTTT

size: .
length: 15
D: .
V: TRBV7-8
J: TRBJ2-3
CDR3: CASSYPGRNTDTQYF
DNA: TGTGCCAGCAGCTATCCGGGACGGAACACAGATACGCAGTATTTT

size: .
length: 14
D: .
V: TRBV5-4
J: TRBJ2-5
CDR3: CASSLGSTQETQYF
DNA: TGTGCCAGCAGCTTGGGATCTACCCAAGAGACCCAGTACTTC

size: .
length: 13
D: .
V: TRBV14
J: TRBJ2-2
CDR3: CASSRTVTGELFF
DNA: TGTGCCAGCAGTCGGACAGTCACCGGGGAGCTGTTTTTT

size: once
length: 17
D: TRBD2
V: TRBV19
J: TRBJ2-3
CDR3: CASSIIGLAGSTDTQYF
DNA: TGTGCCAGTAGTATTATCGGACTAGCGGGGAGCACAGATACGCAGTATTTT

size: .
length: 13
D: .
V: TRBV18
J: TRBJ1-1
CDR3: CASSEQGYTEAFF
DNA: TGTGCCAGCTCAGAGCAGGGTTACACTGAAGCTTTCTTT

size: .
length: 18
D: TRBD1
V: TRBV5-4
J: TRBJ2-6
CDR3: CASSFGTAASSGANVLTF
DNA: TGTGCCAGCAGCTTCGGGACAGCTGCGAGTTCTGGGGCCAACGTCCTGACTTTC

size: .
length: 13
D: TRBD2
V: TRBV2
J: TRBJ2-1
CDR3: CASRRTREMAQFF
DNA: TGTGCCAGCAGGCGGACTAGGGAGATGGCGCAGTTCTTC

size: .
length: 11
D: .
V: TRBV20-1
J: TRBJ2-1
CDR3: CRVQTGSGQFF
DNA: TGCAGGGTCCAGACAGGCTCAGGGCAGTTCTTC

size: .
length: 15
D: .
V: TRBV5-1
J: TRBJ1-4
CDR3: CASSLMASAGEKLFF
DNA: TGCGCCAGCAGCTTGATGGCCTCGGCGGGTGAAAAACTGTTTTTT

size: .
length: 15
D: TRBD2
V: TRBV5-1
J: TRBJ2-1
CDR3: CASSRGLAEYNEQFF
DNA: TGCGCCAGCAGCCGCGGTCTAGCGGAATACAATGAGCAGTTCTTC

size: .
length: 17
D: TRBD1
V: TRBV7-8
J: TRBJ1-4
CDR3: CASSFSTGARTNEKLFF
DNA: TGTGCCAGCAGCTTTTCGACAGGGGCTAGAACTAATGAAAAACTGTTTTTT

size: .
length: 15
D: TRBD1
V: TRBV28
J: TRBJ1-3
CDR3: CASRGDRVVMNTIYF
DNA: TGTGCCAGCAGAGGGGACAGGGTGGTTATGAACACCATATATTTT

size: .
length: 19
D: TRBD2
V: TRBV9
J: TRBJ2-1
CDR3: CASSAGRGTSGSRDNEQFF
DNA: TGTGCCAGCAGCGCTGGCAGGGGGACTAGCGGGAGTCGGGACAATGAGCAGTTCTTC

size: .
length: 13
D: TRBD1
V: TRBV28
J: TRBJ1-5
CDR3: CASRQGADQPQHF
DNA: TGTGCCAGCAGGCAGGGGGCAGATCAGCCCCAGCATTTT

size: .
length: 15
D: TRBD2
V: TRBV7-9
J: TRBJ2-1
CDR3: CASSPTSGSYNEQFF
DNA: TGTGCCAGCAGCCCAACTAGCGGGAGCTACAATGAGCAGTTCTTC

size: .
length: 15
D: TRBD2
V: TRBV11-1
J: TRBJ2-1
CDR3: CASRPTSRERNEQFF
DNA: TGTGCCAGCAGACCGACTAGCAGGGAAAGGAATGAGCAGTTCTTC

size: .
length: 14
D: .
V: TRBV2
J: TRBJ1-5
CDR3: CASTRDGSNQPQHF
DNA: TGTGCCAGCACTAGGGATGGTAGCAATCAGCCCCAGCATTTT

size: .
length: 14
D: .
V: TRBV13
J: TRBJ2-7
CDR3: CASSFNRISYEQYF
DNA: TGTGCCAGCAGCTTTAATCGGATCTCCTACGAGCAGTACTTC

size: .
length: 15
D: TRBD1
V: TRBV18
J: TRBJ1-2
CDR3: CASSPFGQGRGGYTF
DNA: TGTGCCAGCTCACCCTTCGGACAGGGGCGAGGAGGCTACACCTTC

size: .
length: 14
D: .
V: TRBV7-2
J: TRBJ1-5
CDR3: CASSFQVSNQPQHF
DNA: TGTGCCAGCAGCTTCCAGGTTAGCAATCAGCCCCAGCATTTT

size: many
length: 11
D: .
V: TRBV2
J: TRBJ2-2
CDR3: CASSETGELFF
DNA: TGTGCCAGCAGTGAAACCGGGGAGCTGTTTTTT

size: .
length: 13
D: .
V: TRBV18
J: TRBJ2-3
CDR3: CASSRSGTDTQYF
DNA: TGTGCCAGCTCACGTAGCGGCACAGATACGCAGTATTTT

size: .
length: 15
D: .
V: TRBV6-5
J: TRBJ1-2
CDR3: CASSPGTRANYGYTF
DNA: TGTGCCAGCAGTCCCGGGACCCGAGCTAACTATGGCTACACCTTC

size: .
length: 14
D: .
V: TRBV11-3
J: TRBJ2-3
CDR3: CASSAREGTDTQYF
DNA: TGTGCCAGCAGCGCCCGAGAGGGCACAGATACGCAGTATTTT

size: .
length: 15
D: TRBD1
V: TRBV6-1
J: TRBJ2-7
CDR3: CASSVKATGVSEQYF
DNA: TGTGCCAGCAGTGTCAAGGCGACAGGGGTTAGCGAGCAGTACTTC

size: .
length: 11
D: .
V: TRBV20-1
J: TRBJ2-5
CDR3: CSASPEETQYF
DNA: TGCAGTGCTAGTCCGGAGGAGACCCAGTACTTC

size: .
length: 12
D: .
V: TRBV6-1
J: TRBJ2-1
CDR3: CASSEDVAAQFF
DNA: TGTGCCAGCAGTGAAGACGTAGCGGCGCAGTTCTTC

size: .
length: 16
D: .
V: TRBV6-6
J: TRBJ1-2
CDR3: CASSYSMGGGGYGYTF
DNA: TGTGCCAGCAGTTACTCGATGGGGGGTGGAGGCTATGGCTACACCTTC

size: .
length: 13
D: .
V: TRBV25-1
J: TRBJ1-2
CDR3: CASSVGRARGYTF
DNA: TGTGCCAGCAGTGTAGGGAGGGCGCGAGGCTACACCTTC

size: .
length: 12
D: .
V: TRBV6-1
J: TRBJ2-7
CDR3: CASSDLHREQYF
DNA: TGTGCCAGCAGTGACCTCCATCGCGAGCAGTACTTC